This passage covers 25 T cell receptor beta chains from one sample sequenced in a study of blood T cell repertoires in COVID-19. This table comes from immunoSEQ multiplex PCR, and its TCRdb copy is limited to in-frame clones, with some not included. The table lists 250,000 or so clones, 85% to 90% of them singletons, with about 1% in the top ten. The specimen sequenced was peripheral blood. Every receptor here comes from a middle-aged woman who had recovered from COVID-19.

The chain combines TRBV7-8 with TRBJ1-3; D perhaps matches TRBD1 (5 bases). There are 16 residues in the CDR3. V was trimmed by 5 bases and J by 4 bases, leaving 18 bases between them. Germline V CDR1 and CDR2: SGHVS, FQNEAQ. The CDR3 protein is CASSNPPGLEGNTIYF. CDR3 bases: TGTGCCAGCAGCAACCCCCCGGGACTCGAAGGAAACACCATATATTTT.

This chain joins TRBV27 and TRBJ1-4; weak D call: TRBD1 (6 bases). Looked up from germline, CDR1 is MNHEY and CDR2 is SMNVEV (reference sequence). The CDR3 sequence is 16 residues long. V lost 7 bases, J lost 2 bases, and 17 bases lay in between. The CDR3 nucleotides read TGTGCCAGCACCCGGGGGGGAGGGGGGACTAATGAAAAACTGTTTTTT. The encoded protein is CASTRGGGGTNEKLFF.

The genes are TRBV29-1 and TRBJ2-1; 15 bases line up with TRBD2. CDR3 length equals 17 residues. CDR1 is SQVTM and CDR2 is ANQGSEA in the germline V gene. Trimming took 7 bases from V and 7 from J; bases not matched to a gene: 14. CDR3 nucleotide sequence: TGCAGCGGTCTCGGACTAGCGGGAGGGGAGCGGAGGAATGAGCAGTTCTTC. The encoded protein is CSGLGLAGGERRNEQFF.

The V gene is TRBV5-4, the J gene TRBJ2-3; no reliable D call. In germline, CDR1 is SGHNT, CDR2 YYREEE (reference sequence). Deletions cut 6 bases from V and 6 bases from J, with 20 bases between. This CDR3 is built from 15 residues. The CDR3 region is CASTNYPRGQDTQYF. The CDR3 DNA sequence: TGTGCCAGCACCAATTATCCCCGCGGTCAGGATACGCAGTATTTT.

The chain combines TRBV29-1 with TRBJ2-5; no firm D call. Deletions cut 1 base from V and 5 bases from J, with 5 bases between. The CDR3 is 11 residues long. CDR1 is SQVTM and CDR2 is ANQGSEA in the germline V gene. For the CDR3, the DNA is TGCAGCGTTGAAGTTCAGGAGACCCAGTACTTC. It translates to CSVEVQETQYF.

This clone has only a few counts. The rearrangement uses TRBV2 and TRBJ1-6; 7 bases fit TRBD1. The CDR3 is 14 amino acids. V was pared by 6 bases and J by 5 bases, with 4 bases of the junction left unmatched. The germline V gene encodes CDR1 SNHLY and CDR2 FYNNEI. CDR3 residues: CASRPGQDNSPLHF. CDR3 sequence (DNA): TGTGCCAGCAGGCCCGGACAGGATAATTCACCCCTCCACTTT.

The rearrangement joins TRBV5-1 to TRBJ2-5; unclear D gene. This CDR3 comprises 16 residues. With 0 bases removed from V and 0 bases from J, the gap between germline ends came to 12 bases. CDR1 SGHRS and CDR2 YFSETQ come from the germline V gene. This chain's CDR3 is CASSLGVAVYQETQYF. In nucleotides, the CDR3 is TGCGCCAGCAGCTTGGGGGTAGCAGTGTACCAAGAGACCCAGTACTTC.

The chain has TRBV29-1 and TRBJ1-1; 7 bases align to TRBD1. This CDR3 spans 12 amino acids. Per germline, CDR1 SQVTM and CDR2 ANQGSEA. Trimming removed 4 bases from V and 8 bases from J; junction bases left unmatched: 7. The CDR3 nucleotides are TGCAGCGTTGTCCTCGGACAGGAGGAAGCTTTCTTT. Protein: CSVVLGQEEAFF.

V usage is TRBV7-2 and J usage is TRBJ2-3; D possibly corresponds to TRBD2 (5 bases). CDR1 is SGHTA, CDR2 FQGNSA, per germline. The CDR3 sequence is 16 residues long. Trimming cost V 1 base and J 2 bases, with 13 bases left between them. As DNA, the CDR3 is TGTGCCAGCAGCTTAGGCGCCAAGCGGTCCACAGATACGCAGTATTTT. Amino acids: CASSLGAKRSTDTQYF.

The genes are TRBV5-4 and TRBJ2-3; D is perhaps TRBD2 (6 bases). In germline, CDR1 is SGHNT, CDR2 YYREEE (reference sequence). This CDR3 has 14 residues. Trimming took off 0 bases at V and 4 bases at J, with 9 bases between the two ends. The chain's CDR3 is CASSLAGEPDTQYF. The CDR3 nucleotides read TGTGCCAGCAGCTTGGCGGGAGAACCAGATACGCAGTATTTT.

The chain uses TRBV2 and TRBJ1-5; TRBD1 might be the D (5 bases). The CDR3 length is 13 residues. Germline CDR1 reads SNHLY; CDR2 reads FYNNEI. V lost 3 bases and J 3 bases, leaving 6 bases between the germline ends. CDR3 in amino acids: CASSDRVNQPQHF. CDR3 coding DNA: TGTGCCAGCAGTGACAGGGTCAATCAGCCCCAGCATTTT.

The chain links TRBV7-3 to TRBJ2-1, with 10 nucleotides matching TRBD2. This CDR3 comprises 17 residues. Per germline, CDR1 SGHTA and CDR2 FQGTGA. Losses at the gene ends were 1 base for V and 7 bases for J; bases not matched to a gene: 10. The CDR3 region is CASSLSGASGRRNEQFF. In nucleotides, the CDR3 is TGTGCCAGCAGCTTAAGTGGGGCTAGCGGGAGAAGAAATGAGCAGTTCTTC.

This chain connects TRBV4-2 to TRBJ1-5; 8 bases map to TRBD1. The CDR3 length is 18 residues. In germline, CDR1 is LGHNA, CDR2 YNFKEQ. After removal of 0 bases from V and 2 bases from J, the junction contained 9 bases not matched to a gene. The chain's CDR3 is CASSQDRGTGGGNQPQHF. CDR3 sequence (DNA): TGTGCCAGCAGCCAAGATAGAGGGACAGGAGGGGGCAATCAGCCCCAGCATTTT.

CDR3 region: CASSFHPGSTGELFF. Written as DNA, the CDR3 is TGTGCCAGCAGCTTCCACCCGGGGAGCACCGGGGAGCTGTTTTTT. This sequence joins TRBV11-3 and TRBJ2-2; D might be TRBD2 (5 bases). The CDR3 contains 15 residues. V was clipped by 3 bases and J by 4 bases, with 12 bases between them. The germline gives CDR1 SGHNT, CDR2 YENEEA.

The chain joins TRBV10-3 to TRBJ2-1; 7 bases match TRBD2. The CDR3 is 15 amino acids. Germline trimming cut 8 bases from V and 8 bases from J; bases unmatched to any gene: 15. Per germline, CDR1 ENHRY and CDR2 SYGVKD. This CDR3 reads CAIGDPGGSVDEQFF. CDR3 bases: TGTGCCATCGGGGACCCGGGCGGGAGTGTCGATGAGCAGTTCTTC.

CDR3: CASSPPGGRNEKLFF. The DNA for the CDR3 is TGTGCCAGCAGCCCTCCAGGGGGGAGGAATGAAAAACTGTTTTTT. The chain employs TRBV7-2 and TRBJ1-4; 7 bases are shared with TRBD1. CDR3 size: 15 residues. V trimming: 5 bases; J trimming: 5 bases; junction bases outside the gene matches: 8. In germline, CDR1 is SGHTA, CDR2 FQGNSA. Variable domain in full (rest from reference TRBV7-2 and TRBJ1-4): GAGVSQSPSNKVTEKGKDVELRCDPISGHTALYWYRQSLGQGLEFLIYFQGNSAPDKSGLPSDRFSAERTGGSVSTLTIQRTQQEDSAVYLCASSPPGGRNEKLFFGSGTQLSVL.

The chain uses TRBV11-3 and TRBJ1-1; D uncertain. The length of the CDR3 is 14 residues. The V gene lost 1 base and the J gene lost 11 bases, with 17 bases spanning the gap. CDR1 SGHNT and CDR2 YENEEA come from the germline V gene. The CDR3 sequence is CASSLAGQTTPAFF. The CDR3, as DNA: TGTGCCAGCAGCTTAGCCGGTCAGACAACTCCGGCTTTCTTT.

The chain joins TRBV14 to TRBJ2-1; 7 bases match TRBD2. Germline V CDR1 and CDR2: SGHDN, FVKESK. The CDR3 is 16 amino acids. V was clipped by 1 base and J by 4 bases; unmatched bases: 7. The CDR3, as DNA: TGTGCCAGCAGCCAAGGGGGTAGCGGGCATTACAATGAGCAGTTCTTC. This sequence encodes CASSQGGSGHYNEQFF.

The rearrangement uses TRBV6-5 and TRBJ1-1, with TRBD1 as a possible D gene (6 bases). The CDR3 spans 15 residues. Looked up from germline, CDR1 is MNHEY and CDR2 is SVGAGI. V was trimmed by 7 bases and J by 8 bases, leaving 23 bases between them. This chain's CDR3 is CASTYYNRVGKEAFF. The CDR3 region has the DNA TGTGCCAGCACCTACTATAACAGGGTGGGCAAGGAAGCTTTCTTT.

This clone showed up just once. The chain links TRBV2 to TRBJ2-1; 8 positions match TRBD2. J lost 2 bases, V lost 4 bases, and 4 bases had no gene match. This CDR3 is built from 15 residues. Germline V gene data show CDR1 as SNHLY and CDR2 as FYNNEI. The chain's CDR3 is CASSVSGGPYNEQFF. The CDR3 coding sequence is TGTGCCAGCAGTGTGTCGGGGGGGCCCTACAATGAGCAGTTCTTC.

A few counts support this clone. The chain recombines TRBV5-5 with TRBJ2-1, with 9 nucleotides matching TRBD2. The trim removed 0 bases at V and 5 bases at J, leaving 3 bases unmatched. Germline CDR1 and CDR2: SGHKS and YYEKEE (reference sequence). The CDR3 extends over 15 amino acids. CDR3: CASSLVSGRNNEQFF. CDR3 in DNA: TGTGCCAGCAGCTTGGTAAGCGGGAGGAACAATGAGCAGTTCTTC.

This chain links TRBV6-5 with TRBJ2-5, with D maybe TRBD2 (5 bases). With 7 bases removed from V and 2 bases from J, the gap between germline ends came to 11 bases. The length of the CDR3 is 13 residues. Germline CDR1 and CDR2: MNHEY and SVGAGI. This CDR3 reads CASTVPGQETQYF. For the CDR3, the DNA is TGTGCCAGCACCGTTCCGGGGCAAGAGACCCAGTACTTC.

The chain links TRBV11-2 to TRBJ2-1, with 13 positions matching TRBD2. V shed 5 bases and J 6 bases; nucleotides not matched to a gene: 4. This CDR3 is built from 15 residues. CDR1 and CDR2 (germline): SGHAT, FQNNGV. The CDR3 is CASSTRTSGGNEQFF. As DNA, the CDR3 is TGTGCCAGCAGCACCCGGACTAGCGGGGGCAATGAGCAGTTCTTC.

The rearrangement uses TRBV5-5 and TRBJ2-1; 9 positions agree with TRBD2. The CDR3 consists of 17 residues. Per germline, CDR1 SGHKS and CDR2 YYEKEE (reference sequence). V shed 4 bases, J shed 2 bases, and the junction held 10 bases outside the gene matches. The CDR3 bases are TGTGCCAGCAGCCCCGGGGTAGGGACTAGCACCTACAATGAGCAGTTCTTC. Amino acid sequence: CASSPGVGTSTYNEQFF. Looking up the rest from reference TRBV5-5 and TRBJ2-1 gives the full variable domain: DAGVTQSPTHLIKTRGQQVTLRCSPISGHKSVSWYQQVLGQGPQFIFQYYEKEERGRGNFPDRFSARQFPNYSSELNVNALLLGDSALYLCASSPGVGTSTYNEQFFGPGTRLTVL.

The CDR3 nucleotides are TGTGCCAGCAGTTTAGCCCGGGTTGGAAACACCATATATTTT. This sequence encodes CASSLARVGNTIYF. V usage is TRBV27 and J usage is TRBJ1-3; no firm D call. The CDR3 has 14 residues. Germline-derived CDR1 and CDR2 are MNHEY and SMNVEV (reference sequence). Between the trimmed V and J ends, which lost 2 bases and 3 bases, there was a span of 8 bases.